Listed below are T cell receptor beta chains from one sample, sequenced in a study of blood T cell repertoires in COVID-19. Assay: immunoSEQ multiplex PCR; the TCRdb copy retains only in-frame clones and omits some. The sample includes around 63,000 clones, 79% seen only once; the top ten take about 32%. The sequenced sample consisted of peripheral blood. These receptors were obtained from a human donor in a cohort sampled during active COVID-19. Each CDR3 is given with its conserved first and last residue. The order of the fields is CDR3 length, J gene, V gene, CDR3 protein.

21 TRBJ2-5 TRBV4-2 CASSQSKISGSGLAGQETQYF
15 TRBJ2-3 TRBV15 CATSVSRTGTDTQYF
13 TRBJ1-3 TRBV29-1 CSVTAGSGNTIYF
16 TRBJ1-2 TRBV6-2/TRBV6-3 CASSDLSRGSNYGYTF
15 TRBJ2-2 TRBV19 CASRRRGSGTGELFF
16 TRBJ1-1 TRBV6-1 CASSEVGGRGGTEAFF
15 TRBJ2-2 TRBV18 CASSPDKVGTGELFF
14 TRBJ2-7 TRBV2 CASRTYSGPYEQYF
14 TRBJ2-2 TRBV5-4 CASSLTENTGELFF
11 TRBJ2-5 TRBV5-1 CASSYKETQYF
16 TRBJ2-3 TRBV24-1 CATSDYSGRDTDTQYF
13 TRBJ1-1 TRBV7-3 CASSVDFNTEAFF
16 TRBJ2-1 TRBV5-1 CASSSGTGGPYNEQFF
12 TRBJ1-1 TRBV27 CASSFLGAEAFF
15 TRBJ1-1 TRBV24-1 CATSDAAGGEIEAFF
13 TRBJ2-7 TRBV19 CASSSQKFGMQYF
16 TRBJ1-6 TRBV7-8 CASSPTLVHPNSPLHF
15 TRBJ2-3 TRBV19 CASSIQSGGTDTQYF
15 TRBJ2-1 TRBV12-5 CASGLGGPTNNEQFF
19 TRBJ2-1 TRBV4-1 CASSPRGLALGSSYNEQFF
15 TRBJ2-7 TRBV30 CAWSVVYSRGNEQYF
11 TRBJ1-5 TRBV7-9 CATGQGMPQHF
14 TRBJ1-5 TRBV19 CASSLDRANQPQHF
13 TRBJ2-1 TRBV12-5 CASGFDRYNEQFF
12 TRBJ2-5 TRBV29-1 CSVARGQETQYF
14 TRBJ1-4 TRBV3-1/TRBV3-2 CASSQEGRGEKLFF
16 TRBJ1-1 TRBV4-3 CASSPLYRGGGTEAFF
13 TRBJ2-1 TRBV7-7 CASSRGMGDEQFF
14 TRBJ2-7 TRBV5-6 CASSLRGGRYEQYF
18 TRBJ1-1 TRBV28 CASSSPRQGGIGATEAFF
12 TRBJ1-1 TRBV19 CASSRGWTEAFF
15 TRBJ1-1 TRBV5-1 CANERVGSMNTEAFF
15 TRBJ1-1 TRBV6-2/TRBV6-3 CASSLTLSPGTEAFF